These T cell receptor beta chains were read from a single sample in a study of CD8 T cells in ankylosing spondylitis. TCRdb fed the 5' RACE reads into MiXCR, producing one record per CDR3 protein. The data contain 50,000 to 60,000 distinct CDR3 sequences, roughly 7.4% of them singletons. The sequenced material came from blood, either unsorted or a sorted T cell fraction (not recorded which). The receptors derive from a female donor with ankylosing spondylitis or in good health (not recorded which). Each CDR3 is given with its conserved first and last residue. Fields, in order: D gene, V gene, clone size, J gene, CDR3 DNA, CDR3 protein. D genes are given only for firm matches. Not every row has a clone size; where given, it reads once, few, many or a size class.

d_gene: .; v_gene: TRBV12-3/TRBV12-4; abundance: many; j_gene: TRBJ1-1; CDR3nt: TGTGCCAGCAGTCCCGCGTCCCCTTATACTGAAGCTTTCTTT; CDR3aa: CASSPASPYTEAFF
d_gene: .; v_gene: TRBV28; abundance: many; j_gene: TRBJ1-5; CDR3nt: TGTGCCAGCAGTTTTGACATTTATAGCAATCAGCCCCAGCATTTT; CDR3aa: CASSFDIYSNQPQHF
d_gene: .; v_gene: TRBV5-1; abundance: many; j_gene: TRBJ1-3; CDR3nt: TGCGCCAGCAGCGCGGACTGGGGGCTCCCCTCTGGAAACACCATATATTTT; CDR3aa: CASSADWGLPSGNTIYF
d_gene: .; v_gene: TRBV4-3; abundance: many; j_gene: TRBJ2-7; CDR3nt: TGCGCCAGCAGCCAAGAAAGTATTAGCTCCTACGAGCAGTACTTC; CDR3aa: CASSQESISSYEQYF
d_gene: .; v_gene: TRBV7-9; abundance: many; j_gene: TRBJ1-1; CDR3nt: TGTGCCAGCAGCTCCAAGACGGGGTTTTATTTGTACACTGAAGCTTTCTTT; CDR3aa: CASSSKTGFYLYTEAFF
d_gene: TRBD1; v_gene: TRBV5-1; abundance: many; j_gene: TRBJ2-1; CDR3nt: TGCGCCAGCAGCTTGGGTCAGGGGGCAATCAATGAGCAGTTCTTC; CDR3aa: CASSLGQGAINEQFF
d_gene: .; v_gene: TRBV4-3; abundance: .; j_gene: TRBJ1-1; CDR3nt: TGCGCCAGCAGCCAAGACGGGCCGCCGGTAGCTTTCTTT; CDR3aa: CASSQDGPPVAFF
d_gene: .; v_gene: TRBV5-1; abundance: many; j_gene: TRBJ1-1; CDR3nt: TGCGCCAGCAGCTTGGGGGCCATGAACACTGAAGCTTTCTTT; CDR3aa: CASSLGAMNTEAFF
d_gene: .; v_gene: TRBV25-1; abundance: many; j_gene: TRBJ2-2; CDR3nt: TGTGCCAGCAGTGAGAGAACCACGTCAGAGGAGCTGTTTTTT; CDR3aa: CASSERTTSEELFF
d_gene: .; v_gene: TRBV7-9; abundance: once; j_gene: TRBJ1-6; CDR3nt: TGTGCCAGCAGCCCCCAGGACCGTCTCGATCCACCCCTCCACTTT; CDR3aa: CASSPQDRLDPPLHF
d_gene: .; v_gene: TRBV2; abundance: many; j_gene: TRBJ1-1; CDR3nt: TGTGCCAGCAGTAACAGTGCCCTGAACACTGAAGCTTTCTTT; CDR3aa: CASSNSALNTEAFF
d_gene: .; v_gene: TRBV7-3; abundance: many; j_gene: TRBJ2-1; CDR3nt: TGTGCCAGCAGCTTTCAGGGCCCCGGGGAGCAGTTCTTC; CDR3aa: CASSFQGPGEQFF
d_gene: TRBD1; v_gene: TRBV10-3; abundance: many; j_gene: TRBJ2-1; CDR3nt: TGTGCCATCAGTCCCGGGACAGGGAGGGATGAGCAGTTCTTC; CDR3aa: CAISPGTGRDEQFF
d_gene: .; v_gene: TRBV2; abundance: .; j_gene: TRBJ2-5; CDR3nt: TGTGCCAGCAGTGCCCGGGGACCTACGAAAAACCAAGAGACCCAGTACTTC; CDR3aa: CASSARGPTKNQETQYF
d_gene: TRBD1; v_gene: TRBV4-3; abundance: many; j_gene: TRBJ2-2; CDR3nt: TGCGCCAGCAGCCACCATAACAGGGGAGTGTTTTTTAGGTCGGGCACCGGGGAGCTGTTTTTT; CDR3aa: CASSHHNRGVFFRSGTGELFF
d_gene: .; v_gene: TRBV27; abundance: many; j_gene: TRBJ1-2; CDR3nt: TGTGCCAGCAGTTTAAATCCAGGGACCTATGGCTACACCTTC; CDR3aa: CASSLNPGTYGYTF
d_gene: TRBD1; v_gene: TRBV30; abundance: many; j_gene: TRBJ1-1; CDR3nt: TGTGCCTGGAGTGTAGGAGGGGGCCCCGGGGCTTTCTTT; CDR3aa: CAWSVGGGPGAFF
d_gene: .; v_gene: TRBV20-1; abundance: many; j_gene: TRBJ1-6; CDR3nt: TGCAGTGCTAGTTTGGGCAGGTCTAGTAATAATTCACCCCTCCACTTT; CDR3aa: CSASLGRSSNNSPLHF
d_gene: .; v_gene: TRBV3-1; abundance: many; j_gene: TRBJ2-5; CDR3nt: TGTGCCAGCAGCCAAGGTCGGTCGAGTTCCCAAGAGACCCAGTACTTC; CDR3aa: CASSQGRSSSQETQYF
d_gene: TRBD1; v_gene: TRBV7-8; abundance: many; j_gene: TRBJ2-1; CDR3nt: TGTGCCAGCAGCTATCAGGGGGCACATGAGCAGTTCTTC; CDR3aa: CASSYQGAHEQFF
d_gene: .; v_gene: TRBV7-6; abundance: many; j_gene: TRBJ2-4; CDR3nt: TGTGCCAGCAGCTTAGACGATCCGACGGGAACCAAAAACATTCAGTACTTC; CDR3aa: CASSLDDPTGTKNIQYF
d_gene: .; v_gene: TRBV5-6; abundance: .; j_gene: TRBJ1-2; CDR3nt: TGTGCCAGCAGCCAGGTCCCGGAGCTCACCTTC; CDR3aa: CASSQVPELTF
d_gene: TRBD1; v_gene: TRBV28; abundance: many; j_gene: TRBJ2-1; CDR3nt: TGTGCCAGCAGTTCCACGGACAGGGTCTACGATGAGCAGTTCTTC; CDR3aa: CASSSTDRVYDEQFF
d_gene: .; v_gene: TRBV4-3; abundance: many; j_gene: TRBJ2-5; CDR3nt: TGCGCCAGCAGCCAAGATCTTCGGTTTGGGGAGACCCAGTACTTC; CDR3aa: CASSQDLRFGETQYF
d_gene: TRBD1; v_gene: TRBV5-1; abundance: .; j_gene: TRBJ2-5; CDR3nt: TGCGCCAGCAGCATACAGGGGGCTGGTGAGACCCAGTACTTC; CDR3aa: CASSIQGAGETQYF
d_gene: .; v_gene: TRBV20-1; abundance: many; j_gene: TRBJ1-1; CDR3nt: TGCAGTGCTAAGCCGGGACATAACACTGAAGCTTTCTTT; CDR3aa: CSAKPGHNTEAFF
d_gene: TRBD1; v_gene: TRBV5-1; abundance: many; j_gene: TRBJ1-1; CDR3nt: TGCGCCAGCAGCTCCCCGACAGGGTACGACACTGAAGCTTTCTTT; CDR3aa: CASSSPTGYDTEAFF
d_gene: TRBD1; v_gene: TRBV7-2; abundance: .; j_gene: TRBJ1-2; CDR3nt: TGTGCCAGCAGCTCACGGGACAGGGGGGTTGGCTACACCTTC; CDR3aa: CASSSRDRGVGYTF
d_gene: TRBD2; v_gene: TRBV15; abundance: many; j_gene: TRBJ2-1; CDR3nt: TGTGCCACCAGCCGACTTCGGGGGGGCCTGGGCTACAATGAGCAGTTCTTC; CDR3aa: CATSRLRGGLGYNEQFF
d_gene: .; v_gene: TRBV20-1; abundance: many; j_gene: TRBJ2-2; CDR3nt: TGCAGTGCTATTGGCCCTTTAATAGGAGGGGAGCTGTTTTTT; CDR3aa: CSAIGPLIGGELFF
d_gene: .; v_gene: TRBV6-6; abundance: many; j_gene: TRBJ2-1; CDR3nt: TGTGCCAGCAGTGCTGGGGGCAATGAGCAGTTCTTC; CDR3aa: CASSAGGNEQFF
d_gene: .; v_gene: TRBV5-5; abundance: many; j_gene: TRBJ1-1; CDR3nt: TGTGCCAGCAGCTTGGCCATACAGGGAAGTAGAACTGAAGCTTTCTTT; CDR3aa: CASSLAIQGSRTEAFF